This note documents a single T cell receptor beta chain sequence. Per germline, CDR1 SGHAT and CDR2 FQNNGV. The CDR3 length is 15 residues. V was trimmed by 0 bases and J by 3 bases, leaving 9 bases between them. The data belong to a study of cytomegalovirus exposure and HLA in healthy donors. 60 Vbeta and 13 Jbeta primers were used in PCR. Sequencing was performed with immunoSEQ multiplex PCR; in TCRdb, only in-frame clones are kept and a portion is missing. The profile shows approximately 160,000 clones, about three quarters of them singletons. This sequence originates from a man aged 18-30 years in good health and CMV-seropositive. The chain joins TRBV11-2 to TRBJ2-1, with D perhaps TRBD1 (5 bases). Sequenced: PBMCs. CDR3 in DNA: TGTGCCAGCAGCTTAGAAGGGGTGGTCTACAATGAGCAGTTCTTC. It codes for CASSLEGVVYNEQFF.